The source of this T cell receptor (beta chain) is a study of blood T cell repertoires in COVID-19. Study-wide background: Samples taken during acute and convalescent COVID-19 were collected in the United States, Italy and Spain. PBMCs, B-cell-depleted T cells, or T cells were the source of the cDNA or gDNA that made up the material.

Authors' data handling: Amplification of reference gene primers provided the estimated nucleated cell counts. Profiled with immunoSEQ multiplex PCR; TCRdb holds only in-frame clones, not every one. The V and J calls and the clone size are those of that table, but D and trimming were determined from the DNA. The table has 120,000 or so clones, roughly four fifths seen once. Looked up from germline, CDR1 is SGDLS and CDR2 is YYNGEE. This CDR3 contains 15 residues. V shed 3 bases and J 5 bases; nucleotides not matched to a gene: 7. The chain is built from TRBV9 and TRBJ2-3; 9 bases line up with TRBD2. The sequencing input was peripheral blood. This receptor was obtained from a man aged 50-59 years with acute or convalescent COVID-19. CDR3 amino acids: CASSAPGTSQDTQYF. The CDR3 nucleotides read TGTGCCAGCAGCGCCCCCGGGACTAGCCAAGATACGCAGTATTTT. Complete variable domain (other parts from reference TRBV9 and TRBJ2-3): DSGVTQTPKHLITATGQRVTLRCSPRSGDLSVYWYQQSLDQGLQFLIQYYNGEERAKGNILERFSAQQFPDLHSELNLSSLELGDSALYFCASSAPGTSQDTQYFGPGTRLTVL.